This TCR beta chain stems from a study of PD-1 blockade in classical Hodgkin lymphoma (dated by TCRdb to the early 2020s). Turning to the overall study: Nivolumab dosing was 3 mg/kg intravenously every 2 weeks, continuing until either disease progression or unacceptable toxicity. To define a peripheral blood immune signature of response to PD-1 blockade in classical Hodgkin lymphoma, the study combined TCR beta sequencing with CyTOF.

Taken from the germline V gene, the CDR1 and CDR2 loops are LGHNA and YSLEER. V drops 4 bases and J drops 0 bases, leaving 10 bases in between. The cysteine opens and the phenylalanine closes a CDR3 of 15 amino acids. Left in the record is the CDR3 DNA by itself, 45 bases read in frame from the first base. This clone was detected only once. No cognate antigen has been identified for it. Base qualities are missing; no much larger clone stands one base away. Results and caveats for the whole study, not just this receptor: By C4D1, a significant rise was seen in CD4+ TCR diversity but not in CD8+ TCR diversity (p=0.0027 vs p=0.16), and the rise was most apparent among complete responders (p=0.02). Only a single clinical trial cohort was studied, and what caused the repertoire differences, possibly disease activity or prior therapy, remained undefined. Among trial patients, those achieving complete response had baseline diversity similar to that of newly diagnosed patients, while diversity was significantly lower in partial responders and progressors. Lower diversity was seen in patients whose nivolumab began less than 1 year after ASCT, and these patients were left out of later analyses so that immune reconstitution would not confound the results. Baseline TCR diversity was reported as lower in newly diagnosed patients than in healthy donors, and lower still in relapsed/refractory patients.

The time point label for this specimen denotes: cycle 4 day 1 (C4D1), after less than 7 weeks of nivolumab. All trial patients had relapsed after autologous stem cell transplantation, with cohorts A, B and C differing in prior brentuximab vedotin exposure. The trial cohort was composed of 55 to 65 patients with relapsed/refractory classical Hodgkin lymphoma, for whom complete response, partial response or progressive disease was recorded as best overall response. In the multi-cohort phase II CheckMate 205 trial, trial patients received single-agent nivolumab. Best overall response was determined by an independent review committee according to the 2007 International Working Group response criteria. Trial PBMCs were obtained immediately prior to nivolumab initiation (C1D1) and on therapy at cycle 2 day 1 and cycle 4 day 1. Peripheral blood was collected in 8 mL Vacutainer Cell Preparation Tubes, from which PBMCs were isolated by centrifugation and then cryopreserved.

The Qiagen DNeasy kit was used to extract genomic DNA both from unsorted PBMCs and from the negatively selected CD4+ and CD8+ fractions. Amplification of TCR beta CDR3 regions was done by immunoSEQ multiplex PCR with primers that anneal to V and J segments. Amplification bias was minimized using a synthetic immune receptor repertoire, and residual bias was removed computationally after sequencing. The paper's data handling went like this. Repertoire diversity was quantified as the Shannon entropy index using custom Python scripts. The unsorted, CD4+ and CD8+ repertoires were each analyzed separately, with the exception of combined analyses, where CD4+ and CD8+ sequences were merged in silico. Clonal expansion was defined as a frequency increase of at least 2-fold after treatment compared with C1D1, and clones undetected at baseline were assigned a pseudocount of 0.5. Clones with 0 or 1 copy at C1D1 were defined as singleton clones, while clones with 2 or more copies were defined as non-singleton clones. Clones expanded in unsorted samples were assigned a CD4+, CD8+ or unknown annotation through matching of protein sequences in sorted samples from the same patient. Wilcoxon tests on paired samples were used to test changes in diversity from C1D1 to C4D1. Sourced from immuneACCESS, this table was stored by TCRdb with only in-frame sequences that have V and J called. A share of the clones is absent; for the studies checked, an unresolved V gene accounts for under half, and the remainder has no known explanation. The V and J calls and clone size come from that table; D and trimming were worked out from the DNA. The sample table shows roughly 51,000 clones, and around 74% are seen once. 9.5% to 15% of the sample goes to the ten largest clones.

The sample was peripheral blood mononuclear cells (PBMCs), taken before the fourth cycle of nivolumab. The receptor was derived from a human donor with classical Hodgkin lymphoma. Rearrangement joined TRBV4-3 to TRBJ2-1; TRBD2 is a possible D gene, resting on 6 matching bases. The encoded CDR3 is CASSPKRASYNEQFF. The DNA is as follows: TGCGCCAGCAGCCCTAAGCGGGCCTCCTACAATGAGCAGTTCTTC.